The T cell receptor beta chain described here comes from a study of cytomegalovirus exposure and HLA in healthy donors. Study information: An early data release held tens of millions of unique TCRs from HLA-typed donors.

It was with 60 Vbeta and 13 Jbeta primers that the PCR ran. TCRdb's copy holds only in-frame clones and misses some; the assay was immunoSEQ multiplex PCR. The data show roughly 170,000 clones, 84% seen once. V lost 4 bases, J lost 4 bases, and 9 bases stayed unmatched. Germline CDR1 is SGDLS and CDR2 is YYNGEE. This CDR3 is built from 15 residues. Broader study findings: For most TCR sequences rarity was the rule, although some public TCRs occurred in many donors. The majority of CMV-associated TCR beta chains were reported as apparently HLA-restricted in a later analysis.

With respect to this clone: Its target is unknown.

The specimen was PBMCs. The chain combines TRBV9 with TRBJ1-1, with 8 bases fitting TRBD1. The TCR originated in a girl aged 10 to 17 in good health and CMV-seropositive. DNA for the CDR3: TGTGCCAGCAGCACCCAGACAGGGGCCGGCACTGAAGCTTTCTTT. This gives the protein CASSTQTGAGTEAFF.